What follows describes a single T cell receptor (beta chain). This clonotype was picked up many times. The clone's antigen remains unknown. Qualities for individual bases were not recorded, and no much larger clone is one base off. TCR libraries were constructed from 400 to 500 ng RNA using the Immunoverse kit, and molecular barcoded adaptors covering alpha/delta and beta/gamma chains were employed. TCR library preparation was performed with the same RNA that was used for transcriptome sequencing. TCR libraries were sequenced on an Illumina HiSeq 4000 with 2 x 150 cycles. Per the authors' processing: Using MiXCR, which included quality filtering and error correction, TCR reads were aligned to human V, D, J and C references and then assembled into CDR3 clonotypes. The tcR package in R was used to analyze clonotype counts and gene usage diversity. For inspection of raw mapping reads, RNA-seq reads were mapped by STAR aligner version 2.5.3a onto GRCh37 of the human genome. To test how sequencing depth affected the clonotypes detected, IR-seq fastq files were randomly downsampled with Seqtk 1.3. Using fastp trimming at Q25 and MiXCR clonotype assembly, TCRdb reanalyzed the public sequencing data and kept in-frame beta chains. Here each entry gathers all rows of one CDR3 protein and keeps the most common genes and DNA. What appears here as the V and J calls and clone size reflects TCRdb's work, not the paper's. In this sample the table shows roughly 69,000 distinct CDR3 sequences, approximately 13% of which occur a single time. Roughly 45% of the sample belongs to the ten largest clones.

These data come from a study of read filtering for tumor transcriptome and immune sequencing (dated by TCRdb to the early 2020s). For the wider study: The cohort was composed of more than 16 male and over 13 female patients, with a mean age of approximately 70 years and an age range of roughly 45 to 80. By revised international staging, eight or nine patients were R-ISS I, 15 to 20 were R-ISS II and 6 or 7 were R-ISS III. After DNase treatment, whole-transcriptome libraries were prepared using the TruSeq RNA Access Library Prep Kit. TCR-region mapped reads per sample ranged from about 4.05 to 11 million with IR-seq versus only about 75 to 1,400 with RNA-seq. TCR repertoires obtained by targeted immune repertoire sequencing and by bulk whole-transcriptome sequencing performed on the same bone marrow samples were compared. One main goal was a read-filtering strategy for immune repertoire data, in particular deciding whether clonotypes backed by only one read should be removed. Overall results and qualifications from the work: When single-read clonotypes were removed, the proportions of shared clonotypes in IR-seq and RNA-seq correlated more strongly. Single-read clonotypes made up around 82% of clonotypes but about 3.5% of total reads in IR-seq, and just under 75% of clonotypes and around 45% of reads in RNA-seq. The sorted CD138-negative fraction was a mixed bone marrow immune population, not purified T cells. Compared with RNA-seq, IR-seq captured clonotypes at much greater depth and more reliably, and a smaller IR-seq throughput was enough to identify most of the shared clonotypes.

Each patient had bone marrow sampled at the time of active disease. Ficoll-Hypaque density gradient centrifugation was used to isolate bone marrow mononuclear cells. To remove myeloma plasma cells, the cells were labeled with CD138 magnetic microbeads on a MACS separator, and CD138-negative cells were then collected by negative selection. Flow cytometry on an Attune NxT with CD138 antibodies was used to check the purity of the isolated cells. Total RNA was extracted using TRIzol reagent and was quantified on a NanoDrop spectrophotometer. For each patient, paired RNA-seq and IR-seq were run on the CD138-negative bone marrow sample from that patient. Ends trimmed: V by 2 bases, J by 0 bases; bases unmatched to a gene: 13. CDR1 and CDR2 are read off the germline V gene (reference sequence) as DFQATT and SNEGSKA. The CDR3 numbers 20 residues from cysteine through phenylalanine. CDR3 DNA only is kept here, 60 bases in frame from base 1.

The clonotype originates from a donor at least 40 years old with multiple myeloma. Recombination linked TRBV20-1 to TRBJ2-7; 16 central nucleotides agree with TRBD2. Sequenced input: a population of CD138-negative cells sorted from bone marrow. Read against the paper, the sample's cell subset or site label means: bone marrow mononuclear cells depleted of CD138+ plasma/myeloma cells by negative magnetic selection. The DNA sequence follows: TGCAGTGCTAGAAGGCCGGGACTAGCGGGAGGGAGGCTGAGCTCCTACGAGCAGTACTTC. It specifies CSARRPGLAGGRLSSYEQYF.